Presented here are 27 T cell receptor beta chains from one specimen sequenced in a study of CD8+ T cells in alopecia areata. Sequencing used cDNA as its template, made by extracting RNA and reverse transcribing it. Assay: immunoSEQ multiplex PCR; the TCRdb copy retains only in-frame clones and omits some. The data contain about 140,000 clones, approximately 49% of them singletons. Sequenced here: CD4+ T cells sorted from blood, sampled at week 0. These receptors all come from a human donor with alopecia areata.

This clone was seen more than once but under ten times. The V call is TRBV27, the J call TRBJ1-4; a possible D gene is TRBD1 (6 bases). CDR3 size: 12 residues. Germline V gene lookup returns CDR1 MNHEY and CDR2 SMNVEV (reference sequence). V lost 6 bases to trimming and J lost 14 bases, with 16 bases between them. This chain's CDR3 is CASRPVGGRLFF. For the CDR3, the DNA is TGTGCCAGCAGGCCGGTAGGGGGACGGCTGTTTTTT.

This chain links TRBV29-1 with TRBJ2-1, with unresolved D. V lost 6 bases to trimming and J lost 0 bases, with 6 bases between them. The CDR3 contains 12 residues. Germline V lookup: CDR1 SQVTM, CDR2 ANQGSEA. This CDR3 reads CSVMTSYNEQFF. The CDR3 DNA sequence: TGCAGCGTAATGACCTCCTACAATGAGCAGTTCTTC.

About this clone itself: At one end the junction does not follow the germline gene, possibly because of a read error. This chain joins TRBV27 and TRBJ1-2; TRBD1 aligns across 8 bases. Germline loops: CDR1 MNHEY, CDR2 SMNVEV (reference sequence). CDR3 length: 15 amino acids. Here the CDR3 reads CASSLWDRTKYGYTF. The CDR3 DNA follows: TGTGCCAGCAGTTTATGGGACAGGACTAAGTATGGCTACACCTTC.

The J gene is TRBJ2-2, the V gene TRBV28; the D gene is possibly TRBD2 (5 bases). Germline V lookup: CDR1 MDHEN, CDR2 SYDVKM. Trimming stripped 6 bases from V and 5 bases from J, with 16 bases between. This CDR3 region has 15 residues. CDR3 coding DNA: TGTGCCAGCAGCCCCCCCTGGGGAGTAACCGGGGAGCTGTTTTTT. Its protein is CASSPPWGVTGELFF.

This clone was seen more than once but under ten times. CDR3 loop: CASTPWEREGQFF. The CDR3 DNA follows: TGTGCCAGCACCCCATGGGAGCGGGAGGGGCAGTTCTTC. The chain links TRBV28 to TRBJ2-1; 10 nucleotides agree with TRBD2. Germline V gene sequence: CDR1 MDHEN, CDR2 SYDVKM. J was trimmed by 12 bases and V by 7 bases; bases with no gene match: 9. The CDR3 sequence is 13 residues long.

The chain joins TRBV30 to TRBJ1-1, with D possibly matching TRBD1 (5 bases). V lost 1 base, J lost 4 bases, and 7 bases lay in between. Per the germline V gene, CDR1 is GTSNPN and CDR2 is SVGIG (reference sequence). This CDR3 has 12 residues. CDR3 protein: CAWSGGTTEAFF. DNA for the CDR3: TGTGCCTGGAGTGGGGGGACCACTGAAGCTTTCTTT. The complete variable domain, with remaining parts taken from reference TRBV30 and TRBJ1-1, reads SQTIHQWPATLVQPVGSPLSLECTVEGTSNPNLYWYRQAAGRGLQLLFYSVGIGQISSEVPQNLSASRPQDRQFILSSKKLLLSDSGFYLCAWSGGTTEAFFGQGTRLTVV.

This clone was seen more than once but under ten times. This rearrangement joins TRBV29-1 to TRBJ1-2; no definite D call. Germline lookup yields CDR1 SQVTM and CDR2 ANQGSEA. The CDR3 loop spans 13 amino acids. Trimming left V 7 bases short and J 4 bases short, with 16 bases between. The CDR3, as DNA: TGCAGCGACAAAAGGACGGCCACCTATGGCTACACCTTC. This gives the protein CSDKRTATYGYTF.

The rearrangement uses TRBV29-1 and TRBJ2-7; D not resolved. V was cut by 5 bases and J by 3 bases, with 8 bases left in between. This CDR3 comprises 11 residues. The germline CDR1 and CDR2 sequences are SQVTM and ANQGSEA. The CDR3 nucleotides are TGCAGCGTTCTAGGAGACTACGAGCAGTACTTC. It yields the protein CSVLGDYEQYF.

This chain links TRBV30 with TRBJ2-7; D is unclear. The CDR3 extends over 14 amino acids. Trimming cost V 1 base and J 6 bases, with 16 bases left between them. The germline V gene has CDR1 GTSNPN and CDR2 SVGIG (reference sequence). CDR3 DNA sequence: TGTGCCTGGAGTGATCTGGGCGTTTCTGGCGAGCAGTACTTC. It yields the protein CAWSDLGVSGEQYF.

This clone has a handful of counts. This chain joins TRBV10-3 and TRBJ2-7; 10 nucleotides agree with TRBD1. CDR1 is ENHRY, CDR2 SYGVKD, per germline. With V trimmed by 4 bases and J by 3 bases, 6 bases remained unmatched. The CDR3 spans 15 residues. The CDR3 bases are TGTGCCATCAGTGGGGGACAGGGGCTCTACTACGAGCAGTACTTC. Amino acid sequence: CAISGGQGLYYEQYF.

This clone has just one count. This chain joins TRBV20-1 and TRBJ1-1; 8 positions match TRBD1. V gave up 7 bases and J gave up 7 bases; unmatched junction bases: 5. The CDR3 totals 11 residues. Germline assignment: CDR1 DFQATT and CDR2 SNEGSKA (reference sequence). CDR3 nucleotide sequence: TGCAGTGGCCAGGGGGCAGGTGAAGCTTTCTTT. It codes for CSGQGAGEAFF.

This chain joins TRBV6-1 and TRBJ1-2; D uncertain. The germline V and J ends were trimmed by 1 base and 2 bases, with 11 bases remaining between them. Germline-derived CDR1 and CDR2 are MNHNS and SASEGT. This CDR3 has 15 residues. CDR3 region: CASSEVKMNNYGYTF. As DNA, the CDR3 is TGTGCCAGCAGTGAAGTCAAGATGAACAACTATGGCTACACCTTC.

This clone has just one count. Other DNA sequences in this sample translate to the same CDR3. The gene calls are TRBV6-5 and TRBJ1-1; D not certain. The V and J ends lost 2 bases and 10 bases respectively, with 8 bases between them. The CDR3 consists of 11 residues. CDR1 MNHEY and CDR2 SVGAGI come from the germline V gene. The DNA for the CDR3 is TGTGCCAGCAGTTACGGAGTTTCAGCTTTCTTT. This gives the protein CASSYGVSAFF.

V gene TRBV30 combines with J gene TRBJ2-7; D is perhaps TRBD2 (6 bases). V shed 0 bases and J shed 6 bases, with 15 bases lying between them. The CDR3 length is 14 residues. Germline V gives CDR1 GTSNPN, CDR2 SVGIG (reference sequence). Written as DNA, the CDR3 is TGTGCCTGGAGTGTTGCTCTAGCGACGGGCGAGCAGTACTTC. Amino acids: CAWSVALATGEQYF. The full variable domain, in which reference TRBV30 and TRBJ2-7 provide the parts outside the CDR3, is SQTIHQWPATLVQPVGSPLSLECTVEGTSNPNLYWYRQAAGRGLQLLFYSVGIGQISSEVPQNLSASRPQDRQFILSSKKLLLSDSGFYLCAWSVALATGEQYFGPGTRLTVT.

V is TRBV18 and J is TRBJ1-1; D might be TRBD1 (5 bases). Germline values: CDR1 KGHSH, CDR2 LQKENI. Deletions cut 4 bases from V and 1 base from J, with 10 bases between. There are 14 residues in the CDR3. This CDR3 reads CASSLDSQNTEAFF. The CDR3 DNA reads as TGTGCCAGCTCACTAGACAGCCAGAACACTGAAGCTTTCTTT.

This rearrangement joins TRBV21-1 to TRBJ2-4; no check of the table's D call, TRBD1, against the DNA was made. TRBV21-1 is a listed pseudogene. This CDR3 region has 14 residues. The CDR3 nucleotides are TGTGCCAGCAGCAAGGGGGACAGGGGTCACATTCAGTACTTC. Protein: CASSKGDRGHIQYF.

V gene TRBV23-1 combines with J gene TRBJ1-3; a possible D gene is TRBD1 (5 bases). TRBV23-1 is annotated as an ORF whose role is uncertain. V gave up 6 bases and J gave up 4 bases, with 10 bases separating them. The CDR3 sequence is 13 residues long. The CDR3 here is CASRLYRGNTIYF. The DNA for the CDR3 is TGCGCCAGCAGGTTATACAGGGGAAACACCATATATTTT.

The chain couples TRBV27 to TRBJ1-5; 9 bases match TRBD1. In germline, CDR1 is MNHEY, CDR2 SMNVEV (reference sequence). V lost 4 bases and J lost 6; bases outside the gene matches: 4. This CDR3 comprises 14 residues. The CDR3 nucleotides read TGTGCCAGCAGTTGGGGACAGGGTAGTCAGCCCCAGCATTTT. Translation: CASSWGQGSQPQHF.

This clone was found a few times. The chain carries TRBV29-1 and TRBJ2-7; D is uncertain. The CDR3 covers 12 residues. Trimming removed 6 bases from V and 6 bases from J, with 15 bases in between. Germline CDR1 is SQVTM and CDR2 is ANQGSEA. CDR3 bases: TGCAGCGTCCAACACACCGGGTCCGAGCAGTACTTC. Its protein is CSVQHTGSEQYF.

This chain joins TRBV5-1 and TRBJ2-3, with D maybe TRBD1 (5 bases). Germline CDR1 is SGHRS and CDR2 is YFSETQ. This CDR3 has 13 amino acids. V gave up 2 bases and J gave up 4 bases, with 8 bases separating them. The chain's CDR3 is CASSLGAADTQYF. The CDR3 DNA reads TGCGCCAGCAGCTTAGGGGCGGCAGATACGCAGTATTTT.

CDR3 loop: CSPAPGKVLTKNIQYF. The CDR3 bases are TGCAGCCCCGCACCGGGCAAGGTCCTGACCAAAAACATTCAGTACTTC. This sequence joins TRBV29-1 and TRBJ2-4; D uncertain. The CDR3 is 16 amino acids. From germline, CDR1 is SQVTM and CDR2 ANQGSEA. V lost 8 bases, J lost 2 bases, and 22 bases lay in between.

The V and J genes are TRBV29-1 and TRBJ1-2, with D unresolved. CDR1 SQVTM and CDR2 ANQGSEA come from the germline V gene. The CDR3 is 12 residues long. V lost 1 base and J lost 5, with 8 bases in between. The CDR3 spells CSVEGYGYGYTF. The CDR3 DNA follows: TGCAGCGTTGAAGGATACGGGTATGGCTACACCTTC. The full variable domain, rest sourced from reference TRBV29-1 and TRBJ1-2, is SAVISQKPSRDICQRGTSLTIQCQVDSQVTMMFWYRQQPGQSLTLIATANQGSEATYESGFVIDKFPISRPNLTFSTLTVSNMSPEDSSIYLCSVEGYGYGYTFGSGTRLTVV.

The chain has TRBV14 and TRBJ2-3; weak D call: TRBD2 (6 bases). Germline loops: CDR1 SGHDN, CDR2 FVKESK. V shed 1 base and J shed 4 bases, with 15 bases lying between them. This CDR3 comprises 16 residues. CDR3 amino acids: CASSQVDGRIADTQYF. The CDR3 DNA reads as TGTGCCAGCAGCCAAGTCGACGGGAGAATCGCAGATACGCAGTATTTT.

The chain recombines TRBV4-2 with TRBJ2-7; maybe TRBD1 (5 bases). CDR1 is LGHNA, CDR2 YNFKEQ, per germline. The CDR3 has 14 residues. Deletions cut 1 base from V and 0 bases from J, with 7 bases between. CDR3 nucleotides: TGTGCCAGCAGCCAAGTCCAGGGCTCCTACGAGCAGTACTTC. It specifies CASSQVQGSYEQYF.

The V call is TRBV2, the J call TRBJ2-2; weak D call: TRBD2 (5 bases). This CDR3 comprises 14 residues. CDR1 is SNHLY and CDR2 is FYNNEI in the germline V gene. V was cut by 9 bases and J by 3 bases, with 14 bases left in between. The CDR3: CASQARADTGELFF. DNA for the CDR3: TGTGCCAGTCAGGCGAGGGCCGACACCGGGGAGCTGTTTTTT.

The rearrangement joins TRBV30 to TRBJ2-7; 12 nucleotides match TRBD2. The ends lost 2 bases at V and 6 bases at J; junction bases unmatched: 2. The V gene's germline CDR1 is GTSNPN and CDR2 SVGIG (reference sequence). CDR3 length: 13 residues. The CDR3 here is CAWSRLAGVEQYF. In nucleotides, the CDR3 is TGTGCCTGGAGTAGACTAGCGGGAGTCGAGCAGTACTTC.

In its sample, this clone was seen a few times. The chain employs TRBV29-1 and TRBJ2-3; a possible D gene is TRBD2 (6 bases). CDR1 is SQVTM and CDR2 is ANQGSEA in the germline V gene. This CDR3 has 13 amino acids. Trimming shortened V by 5 bases and J by 2 bases, and 11 bases separated the two germline ends. This CDR3 is CSVSGTVTDTQYF. The CDR3 DNA reads TGCAGCGTTTCCGGGACTGTCACAGATACGCAGTATTTT.